This T cell receptor (beta chain) is from a study of CD8+CD57+ T cells in acquired aplastic anemia. This clonotype was seen at least ten times. Patients who underwent sequencing had shown CD8+CD57+ cell expansion by flow cytometry. The enrolled patients all had severe acquired aplastic anemia. The template for TCR beta VDJ and CDR3 sequence profiling was genomic DNA. TCRdb passed the reads through MiXCR, listing each CDR3 protein once. This table has fewer than 250,000 distinct CDR3 sequences, around 50% appearing once. J was trimmed by 8 bases and V by 8 bases; bases with no gene match: 7. This CDR3 contains 14 residues. The germline V gene encodes CDR1 LNHDA and CDR2 SQIVND (reference sequence).

Source material: sorted CD4+, CD8+, or CD8+CD57+ T cells (not recorded which) from PBMCs. The origin of this receptor is a human donor with aplastic anemia. The chain employs TRBV19 and TRBJ2-1; 12 bases match TRBD1. In DNA, the CDR3 is TGTGCCAGTGCGCCGGGACAGGGGGCTTATGAGCAGTTCTTC. This codes for CASAPGQGAYEQFF.